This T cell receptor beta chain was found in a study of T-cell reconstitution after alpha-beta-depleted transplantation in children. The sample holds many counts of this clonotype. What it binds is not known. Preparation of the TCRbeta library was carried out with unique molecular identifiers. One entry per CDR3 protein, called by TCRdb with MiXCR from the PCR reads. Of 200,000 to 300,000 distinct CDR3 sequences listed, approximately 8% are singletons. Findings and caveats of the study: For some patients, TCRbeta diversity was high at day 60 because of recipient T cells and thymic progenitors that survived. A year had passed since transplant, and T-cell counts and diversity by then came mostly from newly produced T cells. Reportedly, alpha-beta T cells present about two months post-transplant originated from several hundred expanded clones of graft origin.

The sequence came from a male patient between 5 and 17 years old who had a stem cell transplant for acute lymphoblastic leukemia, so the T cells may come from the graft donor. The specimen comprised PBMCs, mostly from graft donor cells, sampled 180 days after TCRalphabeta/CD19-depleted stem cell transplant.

The CDR3 sequence is CASSVAGGAPYEQYF. DNA for the CDR3: TGTGCCAGCAGCGTAGCGGGGGGCGCTCCGTACGAGCAGTACTTC. The chain joins TRBV9 to TRBJ2-7; D is perhaps TRBD2 (7 bases). This CDR3 comprises 15 residues. CDR1 and CDR2 from the germline V gene are SGDLS and YYNGEE. With 0 bases removed from V and 4 bases from J, the gap between germline ends came to 14 bases. The variable domain in full, completed from reference TRBV9 and TRBJ2-7, reads DSGVTQTPKHLITATGQRVTLRCSPRSGDLSVYWYQQSLDQGLQFLIQYYNGEERAKGNILERFSAQQFPDLHSELNLSSLELGDSALYFCASSVAGGAPYEQYFGPGTRLTVT.